This entry lists 30 T cell receptor beta chains sequenced from one sample in a study of blood T cell repertoires in COVID-19. Using immunoSEQ multiplex PCR, the repertoire was profiled, and TCRdb retains in-frame clones only, with some absent. The profile shows around 70,000 clones, around 91% of them singletons. The sequencing sample was made of peripheral blood. Every receptor here comes from a human donor in a cohort sampled during active COVID-19.

This chain joins TRBV3-1 (or the pseudogene TRBV3-2) and TRBJ1-5, with D perhaps matching TRBD1 (5 bases). The CDR3 has 18 amino acids. The germline CDR1 and CDR2 sequences are LGHDT and YNNKEL (reference sequence). V shed 1 base and J shed 0 bases, with 16 bases lying between them. This CDR3 is CASSQVSGGGNSNQPQHF. The CDR3 DNA follows: TGTGCCAGCAGCCAAGTATCTGGGGGGGGAAATAGCAATCAGCCCCAGCATTTT.

The genes are TRBV10-3 and TRBJ1-2; D is ambiguous. Germline values: CDR1 ENHRY, CDR2 SYGVKD. V was cut by 2 bases and J by 7 bases, with 23 bases left in between. The CDR3 is 17 amino acids. The CDR3 DNA reads as TGTGCCATCAGTGAGCTCCCCCCGGGCAGGAACGCGGGTGGCTACACCTTC. Protein: CAISELPPGRNAGGYTF.

This chain uses TRBV15 with TRBJ2-1, with D perhaps TRBD2 (6 bases). This CDR3 comprises 15 residues. Germline-derived CDR1 and CDR2 are LNHNV and YYDKDF (reference sequence). Trimming stripped 1 base from V and 10 bases from J, with 17 bases between. This CDR3 reads CATSRGDGSSTEQFF. Here the CDR3 DNA reads TGTGCCACCAGCAGAGGTGACGGGAGCTCTACAGAGCAGTTCTTC.

This chain uses TRBV6-6 with TRBJ1-1; maybe TRBD1 (5 bases). Between the trimmed V and J ends, which lost 1 base and 1 base, there was a span of 7 bases. The CDR3 contains 14 residues. Germline V gene data show CDR1 as MNHNY and CDR2 as SVGAGI (reference sequence). For the CDR3, the DNA is TGTGCCAGCAGTTACTACGACAGGAACACTGAAGCTTTCTTT. Translating gives CASSYYDRNTEAFF.

The V and J genes are TRBV4-1 and TRBJ2-5; TRBD2 is a possible D gene (5 bases). Trimming stripped 0 bases from V and 3 bases from J, with 20 bases between. The CDR3 is 18 residues long. Germline assignment: CDR1 MGHRA and CDR2 YSYEKL. Here the CDR3 reads CASSQEASGLNGEETQYF. CDR3 DNA: TGCGCCAGCAGCCAAGAAGCTTCAGGTCTAAACGGGGAAGAGACCCAGTACTTC.

The J gene is TRBJ2-2, the V gene TRBV7-3, with 11 bases fitting TRBD2. V was pared by 5 bases and J by 1 base, with 12 bases of the junction left unmatched. The CDR3 runs 19 residues. CDR1 is SGHTA, CDR2 FQGTGA, per germline. The CDR3 is CASSPSGFSGGVNTGELFF. CDR3 in DNA: TGTGCCAGCAGCCCCTCTGGGTTTAGCGGGGGGGTGAACACCGGGGAGCTGTTTTTT.

This chain connects TRBV7-2 to TRBJ2-5; 10 bases are shared with TRBD2. CDR3 size: 17 residues. Looked up from germline, CDR1 is SGHTA and CDR2 is FQGNSA. J lost 5 bases, V lost 5 bases, and 14 bases had no gene match. This chain's CDR3 is CASSDQAGGHPSETQYF. CDR3 in DNA: TGTGCCAGCAGCGACCAAGCGGGGGGGCACCCCTCCGAGACCCAGTACTTC.

This sequence joins TRBV21-1 and TRBJ2-4; TRBD2, the D gene given by the table, was not confirmed from the DNA. TRBV21-1 is annotated as a pseudogene. The CDR3 runs to 15 residues. This chain's CDR3 is CASSKGGVAKNIQYF. The DNA for the CDR3 is TGTGCCAGCAGCAAAGGGGGGGTAGCCAAAAACATTCAGTACTTC.

This chain uses TRBV4-3 with TRBJ2-2; a possible D gene is TRBD1 (6 bases). CDR1 and CDR2 (germline): LGHNA, YSLEER. The length of the CDR3 is 17 residues. V lost 4 bases and J lost 3, with 18 bases in between. The CDR3 sequence: CASSRKRSSGDTGELFF. Written as DNA, the CDR3 is TGCGCCAGCAGCCGAAAAAGAAGTTCAGGGGACACCGGGGAGCTGTTTTTT.

This sequence joins TRBV5-1 and TRBJ2-1; D call uncertain. V lost 0 bases and J 4 bases, leaving 8 bases between the germline ends. Germline V gene sequence: CDR1 SGHRS, CDR2 YFSETQ. The CDR3 length is 14 residues. The chain's CDR3 is CASSLGEAYNEQFF. CDR3 bases: TGCGCCAGCAGCTTGGGTGAGGCTTACAATGAGCAGTTCTTC.

The genes are TRBV11-1 and TRBJ1-5, with TRBD1 matching over 8 bases. This CDR3 comprises 16 residues. Germline loops: CDR1 SGHAT, CDR2 FQDESV (reference sequence). The junction had 6 bases not matched to a gene; V was cut back by 1 base and J by 4 bases. The CDR3 DNA reads as TGTGCCAGCAGCTTAGGCAGGGGGCTTGGAAATCAGCCCCAGCATTTT. Protein: CASSLGRGLGNQPQHF.

The chain joins TRBV7-2 to TRBJ1-4, with unresolved D. The CDR3 consists of 14 residues. V gave up 5 bases and J gave up 5 bases, with 12 bases separating them. Germline lookup yields CDR1 SGHTA and CDR2 FQGNSA. CDR3 protein: CASSRSGWNEKLFF. The CDR3 DNA reads TGTGCCAGCAGCCGGTCGGGATGGAATGAAAAACTGTTTTTT.

In its sample, this clone was seen once. The chain couples TRBV5-1 to TRBJ2-7, with D possibly being TRBD2 (6 bases). From germline, CDR1 is SGHRS and CDR2 YFSETQ. V lost 4 bases and J lost 0, with 14 bases in between. The CDR3 contains 15 residues. The CDR3 sequence: CASSVSGTGSYEQYF. The CDR3 region has the DNA TGCGCCAGCAGCGTCTCCGGGACTGGCTCCTACGAGCAGTACTTC.

The J gene is TRBJ2-2, the V gene TRBV7-2; tentative D call: TRBD1 (5 bases). Germline CDR1 reads SGHTA; CDR2 reads FQGNSA. There are 16 residues in the CDR3. Trimming left V 5 bases short and J 0 bases short, with 13 bases between. CDR3 sequence reads: CASSLVGASNTGELFF. CDR3 sequence (DNA): TGTGCCAGCAGCCTCGTAGGGGCCTCGAACACCGGGGAGCTGTTTTTT.

The J gene is TRBJ2-7, the V gene TRBV7-2, with D tentatively TRBD1 (5 bases). Germline-derived CDR1 and CDR2 are SGHTA and FQGNSA. Trimming shortened V by 2 bases and J by 4 bases, and 12 bases separated the two germline ends. The length of the CDR3 is 14 residues. This CDR3 is CASSLRYDSYEQYF. As DNA, the CDR3 is TGTGCCAGCAGCTTAAGGTATGACAGTTACGAGCAGTACTTC.

V and J are TRBV3-1 (or the pseudogene TRBV3-2) and TRBJ2-5, with 9 bases lining up with TRBD2. Per germline, CDR1 LGHDT and CDR2 YNNKEL (reference sequence). This CDR3 contains 14 residues. The ends lost 3 bases at V and 5 bases at J; junction bases unmatched: 4. In nucleotides, the CDR3 is TGTGCCAGCAGCCAGCGGGGGGGCGTGGAGACCCAGTACTTC. Translation gives CASSQRGGVETQYF.

The rearrangement links TRBV6-5 to TRBJ1-2, with D unresolved. The length of the CDR3 is 16 residues. Germline V lookup: CDR1 MNHEY, CDR2 SVGAGI. V was pared by 0 bases and J by 5 bases, with 16 bases between. CDR3 nucleotides: TGTGCCAGCAGTTACTCGCGGGCAGCGACATGGTATGGCTACACCTTC. Translated, it gives CASSYSRAATWYGYTF.

This clone has just one count. The rearrangement joins TRBV9 to TRBJ2-4; no clear D. This CDR3 spans 14 amino acids. V lost 4 bases, J lost 8 bases, and 16 bases lay in between. From germline, CDR1 is SGDLS and CDR2 YYNGEE. In DNA, the CDR3 is TGTGCCAGCAGCCCCGATAGGCTAGAGGACATTCAGTACTTC. Translation gives CASSPDRLEDIQYF.

The rearrangement joins TRBV6-6 to TRBJ2-2; D gene uncertain. Per the germline V gene, CDR1 is MNHNY and CDR2 is SVGAGI (reference sequence). The CDR3 loop spans 13 amino acids. V was pared by 4 bases and J by 3 bases, with 6 bases between. CDR3 sequence: CASSSTDTGELFF. The CDR3 DNA reads as TGTGCCAGCAGTTCCACAGACACCGGGGAGCTGTTTTTT.

The chain employs TRBV7-3 and TRBJ2-1, with TRBD2 matching 13 bases. CDR1 SGHTA and CDR2 FQGTGA come from the germline V gene. This CDR3 region has 16 residues. J lost 5 bases, V lost 5 bases, and 6 bases had no gene match. The CDR3 DNA reads TGTGCCAGCAGCCCTGGGACTAGCGGGGCCAACAATGAGCAGTTCTTC. Its translation is CASSPGTSGANNEQFF.

This chain links TRBV19 with TRBJ1-5; possible D gene TRBD1, 6 bases. Trimming took off 4 bases at V and 2 bases at J, with 12 bases between the two ends. The CDR3 has 15 amino acids. Germline V lookup: CDR1 LNHDA, CDR2 SQIVND (reference sequence). This chain's CDR3 is CASSNRQAGNQPQHF. DNA for the CDR3: TGTGCCAGTAGTAACCGACAGGCCGGCAATCAGCCCCAGCATTTT.

The J gene is TRBJ2-5, the V gene TRBV11-2; tentative D call: TRBD1 (6 bases). The germline CDR1 and CDR2 sequences are SGHAT and FQNNGV. V lost 5 bases and J 2 bases, leaving 9 bases between the germline ends. There are 13 residues in the CDR3. The CDR3 here is CASSQGSQETQYF. The CDR3 DNA follows: TGTGCCAGCAGCCAGGGGAGTCAAGAGACCCAGTACTTC.

The table lists this clone with a count of one. The rearrangement uses TRBV5-1 and TRBJ1-1; D is uncertain. CDR3 length: 13 residues. The V gene's germline CDR1 is SGHRS and CDR2 YFSETQ. V was trimmed by 4 bases and J by 6 bases, leaving 13 bases between them. CDR3: CASSPNRGSEAFF. The DNA for the CDR3 is TGCGCCAGCAGCCCCAACCGGGGATCTGAAGCTTTCTTT.

V usage is TRBV12-3 or TRBV12-4 and J usage is TRBJ2-7, with D possibly matching TRBD1 (6 bases). V lost 6 bases to trimming and J lost 2 bases, with 11 bases between them. This CDR3 has 13 residues. The CDR3 region has the DNA TGTGCCAGCAGAAGGGGGTCAACCTACGAGCAGTACTTC. Its translation: CASRRGSTYEQYF.

The genes are TRBV19 and TRBJ1-1, with 9 bases aligning to TRBD1. The CDR3 contains 16 residues. The germline CDR1 and CDR2 sequences are LNHDA and SQIVND (reference sequence). With V trimmed by 1 base and J by 1 base, 4 bases remained unmatched. The CDR3 sequence is CASSIGTGVGNTEAFF. CDR3 DNA: TGTGCCAGTAGTATAGGGACAGGGGTTGGGAACACTGAAGCTTTCTTT.

This rearrangement joins TRBV5-4 to TRBJ1-2; D possibly corresponds to TRBD1 (6 bases). Germline CDR1 and CDR2: SGHNT and YYREEE (reference sequence). The CDR3 totals 12 residues. Trimming took 7 bases from V and 9 from J, leaving 16 bases between them. The CDR3 is CASFSGDLSYTF. The CDR3 DNA is TGTGCCAGCTTCTCAGGGGATTTAAGCTACACCTTC.

CDR3 sequence (DNA): TGTGCCAGCAGCCCGGGCGGGCAAACTCCCTACGAGCAGTACTTC. Translated: CASSPGGQTPYEQYF. V usage is TRBV7-3 and J usage is TRBJ2-7; possible D gene TRBD2, 5 bases. The germline CDR1 and CDR2 sequences are SGHTA and FQGTGA. V lost 5 bases, J lost 2 bases, and 16 bases lay in between. The CDR3 runs to 15 residues.

J is TRBJ2-1 and V is TRBV7-9, with a weak D call TRBD2 (6 bases). V was shortened by 0 bases and J by 6 bases, with 12 bases between the two germline ends. The germline CDR1 and CDR2 sequences are SEHNR and FQNEAQ (reference sequence). This CDR3 spans 15 amino acids. CDR3 nucleotide sequence: TGTGCCAGCAGCTTAGCCGGGGGACTCTTCAATGAGCAGTTCTTC. It specifies CASSLAGGLFNEQFF.

The V and J genes are TRBV6-4 and TRBJ1-5, with D unclear. Per the germline V gene, CDR1 is MRHNA and CDR2 is SNTAGT. V was shortened by 0 bases and J by 9 bases, with 9 bases between the two germline ends. CDR3 size: 13 residues. In DNA form, the CDR3 reads TGTGCCAGCAGTGACTCAGAACACACGCCCCAGCATTTT. Protein product: CASSDSEHTPQHF.

The chain uses TRBV19 and TRBJ2-5, with a weak D call TRBD1 (6 bases). Germline CDR1 and CDR2: LNHDA and SQIVND (reference sequence). V shed 5 bases and J shed 1 base, with 11 bases lying between them. The length of the CDR3 is 14 residues. The CDR3 DNA follows: TGTGCCAGTAGTCTACAGGGTGGCCAAGAGACCCAGTACTTC. Translation: CASSLQGGQETQYF. The entire variable domain, with the rest obtained from reference TRBV19 and TRBJ2-5, is as follows: DGGITQSPKYLFRKEGQNVTLSCEQNLNHDAMYWYRQDPGQGLRLIYYSQIVNDFQKGDIAEGYSVSREKKESFPLTVTSAQKNPTAFYLCASSLQGGQETQYFGPGTRLLVL.